This T cell receptor (beta chain) is from a study of blood T cell repertoires in COVID-19. The wider study: Collection of acute and convalescent COVID-19 samples took place in the United States, Italy and Spain. Sample material is recorded as cDNA or gDNA derived from T cells, B-cell-depleted T cells, or PBMCs.

Trimming cost V 4 bases and J 2 bases; bases outside gene matches: 7. Per the germline V gene, CDR1 is LNHDA and CDR2 is SQIVND (reference sequence). This CDR3 has 15 amino acids. In the original workflow: Amplifying reference gene primers gave estimates of nucleated cell counts. This table comes from immunoSEQ multiplex PCR, and its TCRdb copy is limited to in-frame clones, with some not included. The V and J calls and clone size were taken over from that table, and D and trimming were inferred from the DNA. The repertoire holds about 150,000 clones, with approximately 86% as singletons. The chain recombines TRBV19 with TRBJ2-7; TRBD1 agrees at 8 bases. The sequence was collected from a man in his sixties or seventies with acute or convalescent COVID-19. The sample taken for sequencing was peripheral blood. The CDR3 DNA reads TGTGCCAGTAGTAATCAGGGGGCGAAAGCCTACGAGCAGTACTTC. The encoded protein is CASSNQGAKAYEQYF.